Below are 19 T cell receptor beta chains sequenced from a single sample in a study of OX40 agonist ivuxolimab in advanced cancers. The protocol used for the library was the immunoSEQ multiplex PCR assay. This is the immuneACCESS table as TCRdb keeps it, with only in-frame sequences that have V and J called. A part of the clones is gone; compared with another copy, unresolved V genes explain less than half, and the rest is unexplained. The sample table shows 14,000 or so clones, and 90% to 95% are seen once. The ten largest clonotypes hold around a fifth of the sample. The sequences come from CD4+ or CD8+ T cells sorted from blood, collected in a trial of the OX40 agonist ivuxolimab. The receptors stem from an adult with an advanced solid tumor such as melanoma, head and neck, liver or kidney cancer.

The chain combines TRBV5-1 with TRBJ2-7, with 11 bases aligning to TRBD2. In germline, CDR1 is SGHRS, CDR2 YFSETQ. The ends lost 5 bases at V and 2 bases at J; junction bases unmatched: 3. CDR3 size: 14 residues. CDR3 in amino acids: CASRVTSGTYEQYF. The CDR3 DNA reads as TGCGCCAGCAGGGTGACTAGCGGGACCTACGAGCAGTACTTC.

This chain uses TRBV7-6 with TRBJ2-7; 9 positions match TRBD1. Germline lookup yields CDR1 SGHVS and CDR2 FNYEAQ. This CDR3 comprises 14 residues. The J segment lost 4 bases and the V segment lost 5 bases, leaving 6 bases of the junction unmatched. The DNA of the CDR3 is TGTGCCAGCAGCCCAACAGGGGGCGGGTACGAGCAGTACTTC. As protein: CASSPTGGGYEQYF.

The rearrangement joins TRBV4-2 to TRBJ2-2; D gene uncertain. V lost 8 bases and J lost 8, with 12 bases in between. CDR1 is LGHNA, CDR2 YNFKEQ, per germline. The CDR3 sequence is 12 residues long. The CDR3 protein is CASGRPGGELFF. DNA of the CDR3: TGTGCCAGCGGCAGGCCTGGTGGGGAGCTGTTTTTT.

This sequence joins TRBV19 and TRBJ1-1; 11 bases align to TRBD1. V dropped 5 bases and J dropped 4; count of bases not matched to a gene: 9. The germline V gene has CDR1 LNHDA and CDR2 SQIVND (reference sequence). The CDR3 has 16 amino acids. The CDR3 DNA reads TGTGCCAGTAGTGTGTATGGGACAGGGGGGGTCACTGAAGCTTTCTTT. The encoded protein is CASSVYGTGGVTEAFF.

The chain has TRBV7-9 and TRBJ2-5; TRBD2 is a possible D gene (6 bases). TRBJ2-7 matches the DNA end more closely, so the J call is doubtful. The length of the CDR3 is 16 residues. CDR1 and CDR2 from the germline V gene are SEHNR and FQNEAQ (reference sequence). The CDR3 nucleotides read TGTGCCAGCAGCTTAGTGGGCGGGGAGACCACCTACGAGCAGTACTTC. Its protein is CASSLVGGETTYEQYF.

This chain connects TRBV28 to TRBJ2-5; 11 nucleotides line up with TRBD2. The J call is uncertain, as TRBJ2-7 better fits the DNA end. Germline loops: CDR1 MDHEN, CDR2 SYDVKM. The CDR3 loop spans 14 amino acids. CDR3 coding DNA: TGTGCCAGCAGCAGACTAGCGGGGAGCTACGAGCAGTACTTC. This gives the protein CASSRLAGSYEQYF.

This sequence joins TRBV5-1 and TRBJ2-7; no definite D call. Deletions cut 0 bases from V and 2 bases from J, with 6 bases between. Germline assignment: CDR1 SGHRS and CDR2 YFSETQ. This CDR3 is 13 amino acids long. The CDR3 reads CASSLDPPYEQYF. The CDR3 DNA is TGCGCCAGCAGCTTGGACCCCCCCTACGAGCAGTACTTC.

The V and J genes are TRBV7-3 and TRBJ2-5, with 8 bases fitting TRBD2. The CDR3 length is 15 residues. V shed 5 bases, J shed 1 base, and the junction held 6 bases outside the gene matches. Germline V gives CDR1 SGHTA, CDR2 FQGTGA. CDR3 DNA sequence: TGTGCCAGCAGCCCCAGCGGGGGTATCCAAGAGACCCAGTACTTC. Amino acids: CASSPSGGIQETQYF. Together with reference TRBV7-3 and TRBJ2-5, the CDR3 gives the full variable domain: GAGVSQTPSNKVTEKGKYVELRCDPISGHTALYWYRQSLGQGPEFLIYFQGTGAADDSGLPNDRFFAVRPEGSVSTLKIQRTERGDSAVYLCASSPSGGIQETQYFGPGTRLLVL.

The chain recombines TRBV10-2 with TRBJ2-7, with 7 bases identical to TRBD2. V shed 6 bases and J 0 bases; nucleotides not matched to a gene: 5. Per germline, CDR1 WSHSY and CDR2 SAAADI. CDR3 length: 14 amino acids. The CDR3 bases are TGCGCCAGCAGGATGGGGGGGACCTCCTACGAGCAGTACTTC. It encodes CASRMGGTSYEQYF.

The chain recombines TRBV28 with TRBJ1-1; D is perhaps TRBD1 (6 bases). Looked up from germline, CDR1 is MDHEN and CDR2 is SYDVKM. This CDR3 region has 14 residues. V lost 11 bases, J lost 0 bases, and 16 bases lay in between. DNA of the CDR3: TGTGCCTCGATTGGGGGCATCCTGAACACTGAAGCTTTCTTT. This sequence encodes CASIGGILNTEAFF. Full variable domain (missing parts from reference TRBV28 and TRBJ1-1): DVKVTQSSRYLVKRTGEKVFLECVQDMDHENMFWYRQDPGLGLRLIYFSYDVKMKEKGDIPEGYSVSREKKERFSLILESASTNQTSMYLCASIGGILNTEAFFGQGTRLTVV.

The V call is TRBV9, the J call TRBJ2-7, with D perhaps matching TRBD1 (6 bases). Germline lookup yields CDR1 SGDLS and CDR2 YYNGEE. V shed 0 bases and J shed 1 base, with 11 bases lying between them. This CDR3 has 15 residues. DNA for the CDR3: TGTGCCAGCAGCGTAGAAACAGGGCTTTCCTACGAGCAGTACTTC. This codes for CASSVETGLSYEQYF.

This rearrangement joins TRBV30 to TRBJ2-1; perhaps TRBD2 as D (6 bases). Trimming shortened V by 4 bases and J by 4 bases, and 17 bases separated the two germline ends. Germline V lookup: CDR1 GTSNPN, CDR2 SVGIG (reference sequence). CDR3 length: 15 residues. The CDR3 region has the DNA TGTGCCTGGACGGGGGTGGGAGGACTTTACAATGAGCAGTTCTTC. Protein: CAWTGVGGLYNEQFF.

The chain employs TRBV27 and TRBJ2-7, with D perhaps matching TRBD2 (6 bases). The CDR3 spans 14 residues. Trimming removed 5 bases from V and 2 bases from J, with 13 bases in between. The germline gives CDR1 MNHEY, CDR2 SMNVEV (reference sequence). The CDR3 loop reads CASSGGAEAYEQYF. The CDR3 DNA reads TGTGCCAGCAGTGGAGGGGCAGAGGCCTACGAGCAGTACTTC.

The V gene is TRBV7-2, the J gene TRBJ1-5; 7 bases match TRBD1. The CDR3 length is 16 residues. The V gene's germline CDR1 is SGHTA and CDR2 FQGNSA. The ends lost 0 bases at V and 2 bases at J; junction bases unmatched: 4. Written as DNA, the CDR3 is TGTACCAGCAGCTTAGCGCAGGGGGATCGCAATCAGCCCCAGCATTTT. This gives the protein CTSSLAQGDRNQPQHF.

This clone was counted a few times. The chain links TRBV10-3 to TRBJ2-7, with D maybe TRBD2 (6 bases). Deletions cut 3 bases from V and 3 bases from J, with 15 bases between. The CDR3 sequence is 15 residues long. Germline V gene sequence: CDR1 ENHRY, CDR2 SYGVKD. CDR3 DNA sequence: TGTGCCATCAGTGATCCGGATCTGGGGGGCTACGAGCAGTACTTC. Translation: CAISDPDLGGYEQYF.

The CDR3 DNA reads TGTGCCAGCAGTTTCGACGCCACGATGAACACTGAAGCTTTCTTT. Its translation is CASSFDATMNTEAFF. The V gene is TRBV27, the J gene TRBJ1-1, with unresolved D. V was clipped by 3 bases and J by 0 bases, with 11 bases between them. The germline CDR1 and CDR2 sequences are MNHEY and SMNVEV (reference sequence). This CDR3 spans 15 amino acids.

This clone came up once. V gene TRBV9 combines with J gene TRBJ1-1, with D perhaps TRBD1 (5 bases). The germline V gene has CDR1 SGDLS and CDR2 YYNGEE. V shed 2 bases and J shed 1 base, with 12 bases lying between them. CDR3 length: 15 residues. In DNA, the CDR3 is TGTGCCAGCAGCGTGGACCCGGGGACGAACACTGAAGCTTTCTTT. It codes for CASSVDPGTNTEAFF.

The chain links TRBV27 to TRBJ2-7; D assignment may be TRBD1 or TRBD2 (5 bases each). V was shortened by 3 bases and J by 0 bases, with 9 bases between the two germline ends. Germline CDR1 is MNHEY and CDR2 is SMNVEV (reference sequence). CDR3 length equals 14 residues. The CDR3, as DNA: TGTGCCAGCAGTTTGGGGACGGGCTCCTACGAGCAGTACTTC. Its protein product is CASSLGTGSYEQYF.

The rearrangement links TRBV7-9 to TRBJ2-2; D call uncertain. This CDR3 contains 16 residues. The germline V and J ends were trimmed by 3 bases and 0 bases, with 11 bases remaining between them. Per germline, CDR1 SEHNR and CDR2 FQNEAQ (reference sequence). Here the CDR3 reads CASSLTVTTNTGELFF. CDR3 nucleotide sequence: TGTGCCAGCAGCTTGACGGTTACTACGAACACCGGGGAGCTGTTTTTT.